This TCR beta chain was sequenced during a study of cytomegalovirus exposure and HLA in healthy donors. In the study overall: For the roughly 390 genotyped donors, 65% to 90% fell within the Caucasian-associated ancestry cluster. Findings of the study overall: Previous analysis showed most TCR beta V segments were productive about 87% or about 30% of the time. A later analysis found common viral pathogens apparently linked to several of the most significant clusters.

For this clone: The antigen is not known.

Despite likely unrecorded immune exposures, the donors were nominally healthy at the time of sampling. In germline, CDR1 is MRHNA, CDR2 SNTAGT. The CDR3 extends over 17 amino acids. J gave up 2 bases and V 5 bases, and 2 bases lay outside the gene matches. PCR was performed using 60 Vbeta and 13 Jbeta primers. Measured with immunoSEQ multiplex PCR; TCRdb has only the in-frame clones, and not every one. The sample has about 98,000 clones, around 80% seen once; the top ten hold 6.5% to 8.5%. The sample consisted of PBMCs. V and J are TRBV6-4 and TRBJ2-6; 14 positions match TRBD2. The sequence was collected from a human donor in good health. The CDR3 DNA sequence: TGTGCCAGCAGTTCGACTAGCGGGGGGGCTGGGGCCAACGTCCTGACTTTC. Translated, it gives CASSSTSGGAGANVLTF.